Listed here are 23 T cell receptor beta chains from one sample, sequenced in a study of Ad26.COV2.S vaccination and SARS-CoV-2 variants. Only in-frame clones appear in the TCRdb table, and some are missing; sequencing was by immunoSEQ multiplex PCR. The profile shows around 370,000 clones, 70% to 90% of them singletons. The treatment: over 15 received Ad26.COV2.S at low or high dose, single or two shots; roughly 5 received placebo; per-sample allocation not given. It was on day 63 after the first vaccine or placebo injection that samples were taken. Sequencing used peripheral blood, obtained in a trial of Ad26.COV2.S vaccine versus placebo. The receptors were sampled from a person between 18 and 65 years old who received the Ad26.COV2.S COVID-19 vaccine or a placebo.

V usage is TRBV30 and J usage is TRBJ2-7, with TRBD1 matching 12 bases. Per germline, CDR1 GTSNPN and CDR2 SVGIG (reference sequence). With V trimmed by 0 bases and J by 5 bases, 5 bases remained unmatched. CDR3 length: 15 residues. The CDR3 sequence: CAWSVWGQGAHEQYF. The CDR3 nucleotides read TGTGCCTGGAGTGTATGGGGACAGGGGGCCCACGAGCAGTACTTC.

This sequence joins TRBV29-1 and TRBJ2-1, with 9 bases lining up with TRBD2. The CDR3 is 17 amino acids. CDR1 is SQVTM and CDR2 is ANQGSEA in the germline V gene. V dropped 5 bases and J dropped 6; count of bases not matched to a gene: 17. This chain's CDR3 is CSVTAGVILAGPNEQFF. Here the CDR3 DNA reads TGCAGCGTTACGGCGGGAGTTATCCTAGCGGGACCCAATGAGCAGTTCTTC.

The V call is TRBV7-9, the J call TRBJ2-5, with a possible D match to TRBD1 (5 bases). Per the germline V gene, CDR1 is SEHNR and CDR2 is FQNEAQ (reference sequence). Between the trimmed V and J ends, which lost 2 bases and 8 bases, there was a span of 18 bases. The CDR3 consists of 15 residues. Here the CDR3 DNA reads TGTGCCAGCAGCTTATACCCAGACAGTCTGGCAACCCAGTACTTC. It yields the protein CASSLYPDSLATQYF.

There are a few counts of this clone. CDR3 DNA: TGCGCCAGCAGCTTGGCCCTGAACGAGCAGTACTTC. Residues: CASSLALNEQYF. The chain employs TRBV5-1 and TRBJ2-7, with no clear D. The CDR3 loop spans 12 amino acids. Germline assignment: CDR1 SGHRS and CDR2 YFSETQ. The V and J ends lost 0 bases and 5 bases respectively, with 6 bases between them.

The chain combines TRBV19 with TRBJ2-1; 8 nucleotides agree with TRBD2. V shed 4 bases, J shed 0 bases, and the junction held 5 bases outside the gene matches. The germline CDR1 and CDR2 sequences are LNHDA and SQIVND (reference sequence). The CDR3 is made up of 16 amino acids. CDR3 sequence: CASSRERGSSYNEQFF. Written as DNA, the CDR3 is TGTGCCAGTAGTAGGGAGCGGGGGAGCTCCTACAATGAGCAGTTCTTC.

The rearrangement uses TRBV27 and TRBJ2-7; unclear D gene. This CDR3 is 11 amino acids long. The V end lost 5 bases, the J end lost 3 bases, and 5 bases lay between the germline ends. Germline assignment: CDR1 MNHEY and CDR2 SMNVEV (reference sequence). The DNA for the CDR3 is TGTGCCAGCAGTCCGGGCTACGAGCAGTACTTC. It specifies CASSPGYEQYF.

The chain carries TRBV11-2 and TRBJ2-5; 9 nucleotides agree with TRBD1. J was trimmed by 7 bases and V by 2 bases; bases with no gene match: 20. Germline CDR1 is SGHAT and CDR2 is FQNNGV. The CDR3 has 19 amino acids. CDR3 DNA: TGTGCCAGCAGCTTATTTGAGGGGCGACAGGGGGAAAGAAGGGGGACCCAGTACTTC. Translated, it gives CASSLFEGRQGERRGTQYF.

The V gene is TRBV4-3, the J gene TRBJ1-4; TRBD1 is a possible D gene (6 bases). The CDR3 has 15 amino acids. Germline CDR1 LGHNA, CDR2 YSLEER. V was clipped by 1 base and J by 5 bases, with 11 bases between them. CDR3 protein: CASSQAQGRNEKLFF. The CDR3 coding sequence is TGCGCCAGCAGCCAAGCGCAGGGGAGAAATGAAAAACTGTTTTTT.

The rearrangement joins TRBV7-2 to TRBJ1-5, with 8 bases matching TRBD1. Looked up from germline, CDR1 is SGHTA and CDR2 is FQGNSA. CDR3 size: 19 residues. The V gene end was trimmed by 5 bases and the J gene end by 3 bases; junction bases not matched to a gene: 18. CDR3 amino acids: CASSRGGTGTVRINQPQHF. Here the CDR3 DNA reads TGTGCCAGCAGCCGGGGGGGGACAGGAACTGTAAGGATCAATCAGCCCCAGCATTTT.

This chain joins TRBV30 and TRBJ1-4, with D unresolved. From germline, CDR1 is GTSNPN and CDR2 SVGIG (reference sequence). The CDR3 is 14 amino acids. The V end lost 4 bases, the J end lost 5 bases, and 14 bases lay between the germline ends. CDR3 protein: CAWTGRRQNEKLFF. The CDR3 nucleotides read TGTGCCTGGACAGGCCGTCGTCAAAATGAAAAACTGTTTTTT.

The gene calls are TRBV7-2 and TRBJ1-1; D is unresolved. The CDR3 consists of 13 residues. CDR1 and CDR2 from the germline V gene are SGHTA and FQGNSA. V lost 3 bases and J 3 bases, leaving 8 bases between the germline ends. The CDR3 nucleotides read TGTGCCAGCAGCTTCGAGATATACACTGAAGCTTTCTTT. Amino acids: CASSFEIYTEAFF.

In this sample, this clone turned up a few times. The chain combines TRBV7-9 with TRBJ1-1; D gene uncertain. The CDR3 has 12 residues. The V gene lost 3 bases and the J gene lost 1 base, with 3 bases spanning the gap. CDR1 SEHNR and CDR2 FQNEAQ come from the germline V gene (reference sequence). For the CDR3, the DNA is TGTGCCAGCAGCTTTCAGAACACTGAAGCTTTCTTT. It translates to CASSFQNTEAFF.

The rearrangement links TRBV4-1 to TRBJ2-1; the match to TRBD2 covers 13 bases. J was trimmed by 4 bases and V by 0 bases; bases with no gene match: 3. The CDR3 is made up of 17 amino acids. Germline-derived CDR1 and CDR2 are MGHRA and YSYEKL. Here the CDR3 reads CASSQETSGRVYNEQFF. DNA of the CDR3: TGCGCCAGCAGCCAAGAAACTAGCGGGAGGGTGTACAATGAGCAGTTCTTC.

The chain recombines TRBV10-2 with TRBJ2-3, with a possible D match to TRBD1 (6 bases). CDR3 length equals 15 residues. Deletions cut 1 base from V and 4 bases from J, with 12 bases between. Germline lookup yields CDR1 WSHSY and CDR2 SAAADI. This CDR3 is CASSELQGRADTQYF. The CDR3 DNA follows: TGCGCCAGCAGTGAGTTACAGGGAAGGGCAGATACGCAGTATTTT.

The genes are TRBV3-1 (or the pseudogene TRBV3-2) and TRBJ2-5; D is possibly TRBD1 (6 bases). The V and J ends lost 8 bases and 2 bases respectively, with 24 bases between them. CDR3 size: 17 residues. In germline, CDR1 is LGHDT, CDR2 YNNKEL (reference sequence). CDR3 residues: CASRNRGRVRGQETQYF. Written as DNA, the CDR3 is TGTGCCAGCCGTAACCGGGGTAGGGTCAGGGGTCAAGAGACCCAGTACTTC.

CDR3 coding DNA: TGTGCCAGCAGCGTAGTTCACAGGCGCATTCAGTACTTC. Translating it yields CASSVVHRRIQYF. The rearrangement joins TRBV9 to TRBJ2-4; perhaps TRBD1 as D (5 bases). Germline V gives CDR1 SGDLS, CDR2 YYNGEE. Trimming took off 0 bases at V and 9 bases at J, with 10 bases between the two ends. CDR3 length equals 13 residues.

This chain links TRBV19 with TRBJ2-7, with 8 nucleotides matching TRBD1. V was pared by 5 bases and J by 4 bases, with 4 bases of the junction left unmatched. This CDR3 contains 13 residues. CDR1 and CDR2 (germline): LNHDA, SQIVND (reference sequence). This CDR3 is CASSDRGRYEQYF. DNA of the CDR3: TGTGCCAGTAGTGACAGGGGTCGATACGAGCAGTACTTC.

The genes are TRBV6-1 and TRBJ2-1; D perhaps matches TRBD2 (5 bases). Trimming took 0 bases from V and 0 from J, leaving 6 bases between them. Germline V gives CDR1 MNHNS, CDR2 SASEGT. The length of the CDR3 is 15 residues. DNA for the CDR3: TGTGCCAGCAGTGAAGCGGGGAGCTCCTACAATGAGCAGTTCTTC. Its translation: CASSEAGSSYNEQFF.

The rearrangement links TRBV7-8 to TRBJ1-2; D might be TRBD1 (5 bases). The CDR3 consists of 17 residues. Germline V CDR1 and CDR2: SGHVS, FQNEAQ. V dropped 5 bases and J dropped 2 bases, with 21 bases sitting between them. The CDR3 region has the DNA TGTGCCAGCAGCGATCCGCTGACGAAAGGGGCGAACTATGGCTACACCTTC. It specifies CASSDPLTKGANYGYTF.

This chain uses TRBV30 with TRBJ2-1, with 11 bases that match TRBD2. J gave up 4 bases and V 3 bases, and 2 bases lay outside the gene matches. The CDR3 totals 14 residues. Germline V gene sequence: CDR1 GTSNPN, CDR2 SVGIG (reference sequence). This CDR3 is CAWSGTSGYNEQFF. The CDR3 bases are TGTGCCTGGAGCGGGACTAGCGGATACAATGAGCAGTTCTTC.

This clone appeared a single time. The chain uses TRBV3-1 (or the pseudogene TRBV3-2) and TRBJ1-1, with D unresolved. The V end was cut by 4 bases, the J end by 2 bases, with 2 bases between. Germline lookup yields CDR1 LGHDT and CDR2 YNNKEL (reference sequence). The CDR3 sequence is 11 residues long. The CDR3 sequence is CASSRNTEAFF. CDR3 DNA sequence: TGTGCCAGCAGCCGAAACACTGAAGCTTTCTTT.

The J gene is TRBJ2-2, the V gene TRBV21-1; TRBD2, the D gene given by the table, was not confirmed from the DNA. TRBV21-1 is classified as a pseudogene. This CDR3 has 18 amino acids. DNA for the CDR3: TGTGCCAGCAGCTTCGTAGGGACTAGCGGGGGGAACACCGGGGAGCTGTTTTTT. Protein sequence: CASSFVGTSGGNTGELFF.

The chain combines TRBV27 with TRBJ1-1, with D maybe TRBD1 (5 bases). The CDR3 spans 13 residues. Trimming removed 3 bases at V and 3 bases at J, with 8 bases between. Germline values: CDR1 MNHEY, CDR2 SMNVEV (reference sequence). For the CDR3, the DNA is TGTGCCAGCAGTTTCGGACAAGACACTGAAGCTTTCTTT. Its protein is CASSFGQDTEAFF.